The 11 T cell receptor beta chains listed next were all sequenced from one sample in a study of blood T cell repertoires in COVID-19. Using immunoSEQ multiplex PCR, the repertoire was profiled, and TCRdb retains in-frame clones only, with some absent. The data show roughly 300,000 clones, around 87% seen once. Sequencing input: peripheral blood. These receptors were obtained from a woman between 45 and 60 years old who had recovered from COVID-19.

The CDR3 nucleotides are TGCAGCGTTGAGACAGACAATGAGCAGTTCTTC. Translated, it gives CSVETDNEQFF. The V call is TRBV29-1, the J call TRBJ2-1; perhaps TRBD1 as D (5 bases). Germline values: CDR1 SQVTM, CDR2 ANQGSEA. The V end lost 3 bases, the J end lost 5 bases, and 5 bases lay between the germline ends. This CDR3 has 11 amino acids.

This clone was recorded a few times. J is TRBJ2-3 and V is TRBV6-2 or TRBV6-3; D is ambiguous. This CDR3 region has 13 residues. V was cut by 0 bases and J by 2 bases, with 3 bases left in between. Germline CDR1 is MNHEY and CDR2 is SVGEGT. CDR3 region: CASSYSYTDTQYF. DNA for the CDR3: TGTGCCAGCAGTTACTCCTACACAGATACGCAGTATTTT.

The chain links TRBV5-4 to TRBJ2-3, with D maybe TRBD1 (5 bases). V dropped 0 bases and J dropped 4 bases, with 12 bases sitting between them. This CDR3 contains 15 residues. Germline assignment: CDR1 SGHNT and CDR2 YYREEE (reference sequence). CDR3 loop: CASSLDLGVADTQYF. In DNA, the CDR3 is TGTGCCAGCAGCTTGGATCTAGGGGTCGCAGATACGCAGTATTTT.

This sequence joins TRBV30 and TRBJ1-2, with D possibly TRBD1 on 5 matching bases. Germline CDR1 is GTSNPN and CDR2 is SVGIG (reference sequence). Trimming pared 2 bases from V and 5 bases from J, leaving 12 bases between. The CDR3 runs 13 residues. The CDR3 coding sequence is TGTGCCTGGAGTACTGGGGGGTCATATGGCTACACCTTC. It is translated as CAWSTGGSYGYTF.

The rearrangement uses TRBV7-2 and TRBJ1-5, with D perhaps matching TRBD1 (5 bases). Germline V gene lookup returns CDR1 SGHTA and CDR2 FQGNSA. The CDR3 loop spans 15 amino acids. The V and J ends lost 0 bases and 7 bases respectively, with 13 bases between them. CDR3 sequence (DNA): TGTGCCAGCAGCTTAGCTGCAGGGTCGGGCCAGCCCCAGCATTTT. Translating gives CASSLAAGSGQPQHF.

J is TRBJ1-1 and V is TRBV6-1, with 9 bases lining up with TRBD1. V trimming: 0 bases; J trimming: 12 bases; junction bases outside the gene matches: 5. CDR3 length equals 13 residues. From germline, CDR1 is MNHNS and CDR2 SASEGT. For the CDR3, the DNA is TGTGCCAGCAGTGAAGCTGGACAGGGGAGGACTTTCTTT. It specifies CASSEAGQGRTFF.

The chain is built from TRBV18 and TRBJ2-7, with 9 bases identical to TRBD1. After removal of 2 bases from V and 3 bases from J, the junction contained 2 bases not matched to a gene. Germline V lookup: CDR1 KGHSH, CDR2 LQKENI. The CDR3 contains 14 residues. The CDR3 spells CASSPGTGHYEQYF. CDR3 coding DNA: TGTGCCAGCTCACCAGGGACAGGGCACTACGAGCAGTACTTC.

CDR3 coding DNA: TGCGCCAGCAGCCAAGATCAGGGTTTCAATCGTGAAAAACTGTTTTTT. Translating gives CASSQDQGFNREKLFF. The rearrangement links TRBV4-1 to TRBJ1-4; D perhaps matches TRBD1 (5 bases). The V end lost 0 bases, the J end lost 7 bases, and 15 bases lay between the germline ends. Germline V lookup: CDR1 MGHRA, CDR2 YSYEKL. The CDR3 spans 16 residues.

This clone was detected only once. The chain recombines TRBV12-3 or TRBV12-4 with TRBJ2-2; unclear D gene. CDR3 length: 12 amino acids. Trimming cost V 3 bases and J 6 bases, with 5 bases left between them. CDR3 in DNA: TGTGCCAGCAGTTTTAATGCCGGGGAGCTGTTTTTT. Translation: CASSFNAGELFF.

The chain recombines TRBV27 with TRBJ1-1, with D perhaps matching TRBD1 (5 bases). The CDR3 sequence is 12 residues long. The ends were cut back, 3 bases at V and 6 bases at J, with 8 bases in the middle. Germline loops: CDR1 MNHEY, CDR2 SMNVEV (reference sequence). CDR3 coding DNA: TGTGCCAGCAGTTTTACAGGTGCTGAAGCTTTCTTT. Protein: CASSFTGAEAFF.

This clone is a singleton in its sample. The chain recombines TRBV29-1 with TRBJ2-3; D is unclear. The ends were cut back, 0 bases at V and 2 bases at J, with 9 bases in the middle. Germline lookup yields CDR1 SQVTM and CDR2 ANQGSEA. The CDR3 extends over 14 amino acids. CDR3: CSVEDYGFTDTQYF. In DNA, the CDR3 is TGCAGCGTTGAAGATTATGGCTTCACAGATACGCAGTATTTT.